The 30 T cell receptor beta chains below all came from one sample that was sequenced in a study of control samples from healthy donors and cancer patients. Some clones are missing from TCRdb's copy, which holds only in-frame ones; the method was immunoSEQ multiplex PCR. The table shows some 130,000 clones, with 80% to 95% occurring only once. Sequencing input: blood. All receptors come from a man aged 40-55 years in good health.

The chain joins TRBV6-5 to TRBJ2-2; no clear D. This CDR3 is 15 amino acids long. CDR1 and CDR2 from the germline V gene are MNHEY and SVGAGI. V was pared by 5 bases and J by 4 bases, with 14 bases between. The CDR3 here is CASSIFSASTGELFF. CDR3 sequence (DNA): TGTGCCAGCAGTATCTTTTCGGCGTCCACCGGGGAGCTGTTTTTT.

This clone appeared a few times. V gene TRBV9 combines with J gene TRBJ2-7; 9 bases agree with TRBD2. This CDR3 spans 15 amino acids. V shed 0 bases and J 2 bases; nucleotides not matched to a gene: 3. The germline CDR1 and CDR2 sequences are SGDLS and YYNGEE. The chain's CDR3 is CASSVGGGEAYEQYF. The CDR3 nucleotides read TGTGCCAGCAGCGTAGGCGGGGGGGAAGCCTACGAGCAGTACTTC.

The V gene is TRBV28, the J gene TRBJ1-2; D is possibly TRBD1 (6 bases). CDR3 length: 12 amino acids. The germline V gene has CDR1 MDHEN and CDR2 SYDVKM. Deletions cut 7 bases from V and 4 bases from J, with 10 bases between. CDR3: CASNQGRYGYTF. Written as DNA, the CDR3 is TGTGCCAGCAATCAGGGGCGCTATGGCTACACCTTC.

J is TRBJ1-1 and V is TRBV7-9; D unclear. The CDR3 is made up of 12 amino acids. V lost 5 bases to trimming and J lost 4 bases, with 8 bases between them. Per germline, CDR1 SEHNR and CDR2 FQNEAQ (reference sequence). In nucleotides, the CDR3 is TGTGCCAGCAGCCCCCTGTCCACTGAAGCTTTCTTT. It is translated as CASSPLSTEAFF.

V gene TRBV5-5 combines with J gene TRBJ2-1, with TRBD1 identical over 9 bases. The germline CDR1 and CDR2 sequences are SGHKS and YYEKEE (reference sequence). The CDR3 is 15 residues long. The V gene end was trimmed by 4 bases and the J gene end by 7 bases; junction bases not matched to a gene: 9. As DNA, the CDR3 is TGTGCCAGCAGCCTGGGGACAGGGAGGTTAAATGAGCAGTTCTTC. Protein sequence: CASSLGTGRLNEQFF.

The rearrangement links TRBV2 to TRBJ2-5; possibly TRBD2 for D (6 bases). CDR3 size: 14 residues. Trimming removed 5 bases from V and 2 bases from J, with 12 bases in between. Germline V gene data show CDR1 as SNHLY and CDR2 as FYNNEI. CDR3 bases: TGTGCCAGCAGTAAGTGGCGGGGACAAGAGACCCAGTACTTC. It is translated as CASSKWRGQETQYF.

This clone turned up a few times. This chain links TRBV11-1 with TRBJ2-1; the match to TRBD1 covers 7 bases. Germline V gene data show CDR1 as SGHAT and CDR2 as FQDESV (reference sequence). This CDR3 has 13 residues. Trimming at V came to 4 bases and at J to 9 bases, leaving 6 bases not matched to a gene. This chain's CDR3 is CASSSESGGEQFF. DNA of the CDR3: TGTGCCAGCAGCTCAGAATCAGGGGGTGAGCAGTTCTTC.

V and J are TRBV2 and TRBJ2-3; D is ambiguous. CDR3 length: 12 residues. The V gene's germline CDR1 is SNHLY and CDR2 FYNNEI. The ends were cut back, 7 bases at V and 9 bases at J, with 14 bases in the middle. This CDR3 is CASKLGSDTQYF. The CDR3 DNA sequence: TGTGCCAGCAAATTAGGGTCGGACACGCAGTATTTT. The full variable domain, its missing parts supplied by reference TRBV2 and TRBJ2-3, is EPEVTQTPSHQVTQMGQEVILRCVPISNHLYFYWYRQILGQKVEFLVSFYNNEISEKSEIFDDQFSVERPDGSNFTLKIRSTKLEDSAMYFCASKLGSDTQYFGPGTRLTVL.

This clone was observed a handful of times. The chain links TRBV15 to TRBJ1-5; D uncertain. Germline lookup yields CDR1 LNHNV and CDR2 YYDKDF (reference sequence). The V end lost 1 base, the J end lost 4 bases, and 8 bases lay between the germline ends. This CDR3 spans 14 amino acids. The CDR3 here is CATSRGQHNQPQHF. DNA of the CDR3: TGTGCCACCAGCAGAGGGCAGCATAATCAGCCCCAGCATTTT.

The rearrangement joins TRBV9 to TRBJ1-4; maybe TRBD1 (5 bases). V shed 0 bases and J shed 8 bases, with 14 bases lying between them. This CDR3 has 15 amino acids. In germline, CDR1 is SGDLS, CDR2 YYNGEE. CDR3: CASSVVGTAGEKLFF. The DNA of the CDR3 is TGTGCCAGCAGCGTAGTGGGGACGGCTGGGGAAAAACTGTTTTTT.

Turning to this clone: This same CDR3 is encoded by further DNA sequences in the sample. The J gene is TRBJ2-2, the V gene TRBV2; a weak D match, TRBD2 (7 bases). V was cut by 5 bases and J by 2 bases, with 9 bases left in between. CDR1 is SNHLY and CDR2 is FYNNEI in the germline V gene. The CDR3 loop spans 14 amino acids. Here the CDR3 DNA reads TGTGCCAGCAGTTGGGGGGGCAACACCGGGGAGCTGTTTTTT. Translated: CASSWGGNTGELFF.

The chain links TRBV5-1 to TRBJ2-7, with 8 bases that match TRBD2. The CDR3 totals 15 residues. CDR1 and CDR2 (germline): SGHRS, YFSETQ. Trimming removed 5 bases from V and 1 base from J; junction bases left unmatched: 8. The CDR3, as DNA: TGCGCCAGCAGTGAACGGGGGGGCTATTCCTACGAGCAGTACTTC. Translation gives CASSERGGYSYEQYF.

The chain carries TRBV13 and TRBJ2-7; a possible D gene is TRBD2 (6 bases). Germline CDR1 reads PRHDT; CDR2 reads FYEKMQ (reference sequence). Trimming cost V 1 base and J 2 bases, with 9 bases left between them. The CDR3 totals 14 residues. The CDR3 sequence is CASSLEGGAYEQYF. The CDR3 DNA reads TGTGCCAGCAGCTTAGAAGGAGGGGCCTACGAGCAGTACTTC.

The CDR3, as DNA: TGTGCCAGCAGGGAGTATCACTGGTTCCCCACCTACGAGCAGTACTTC. It translates to CASREYHWFPTYEQYF. The chain employs TRBV21-1 and TRBJ2-7; TRBD2, the D gene given by the table, was not confirmed from the DNA. TRBV21-1 is reported as a pseudogene. This CDR3 contains 16 residues.

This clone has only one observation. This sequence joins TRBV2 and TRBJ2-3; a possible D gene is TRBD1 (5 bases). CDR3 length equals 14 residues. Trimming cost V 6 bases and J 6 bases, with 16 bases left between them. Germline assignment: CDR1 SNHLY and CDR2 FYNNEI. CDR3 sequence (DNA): TGTGCCAGCAGACAGGCTTATGGTGTTGATACGCAGTATTTT. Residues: CASRQAYGVDTQYF.

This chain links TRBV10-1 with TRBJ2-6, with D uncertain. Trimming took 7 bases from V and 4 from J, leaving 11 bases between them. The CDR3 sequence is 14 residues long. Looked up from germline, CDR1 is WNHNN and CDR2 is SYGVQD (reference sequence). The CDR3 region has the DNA TGCGCCAGCACACTCCGGTCCGGGGCCAACGTCCTGACTTTC. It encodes CASTLRSGANVLTF.

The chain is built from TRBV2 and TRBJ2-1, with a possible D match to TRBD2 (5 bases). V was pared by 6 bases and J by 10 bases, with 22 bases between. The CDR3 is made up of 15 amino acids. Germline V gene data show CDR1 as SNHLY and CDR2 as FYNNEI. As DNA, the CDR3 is TGTGCCAGCAGACCCAATTTCCGGGAAGAGAAGGAGCAGTTCTTC. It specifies CASRPNFREEKEQFF. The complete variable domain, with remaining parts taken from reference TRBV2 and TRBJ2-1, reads EPEVTQTPSHQVTQMGQEVILRCVPISNHLYFYWYRQILGQKVEFLVSFYNNEISEKSEIFDDQFSVERPDGSNFTLKIRSTKLEDSAMYFCASRPNFREEKEQFFGPGTRLTVL.

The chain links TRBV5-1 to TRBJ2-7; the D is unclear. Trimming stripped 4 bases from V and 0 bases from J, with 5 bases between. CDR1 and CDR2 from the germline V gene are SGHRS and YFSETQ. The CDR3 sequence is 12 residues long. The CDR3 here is CASSASSYEQYF. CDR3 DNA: TGCGCCAGCAGCGCCAGCTCCTACGAGCAGTACTTC.

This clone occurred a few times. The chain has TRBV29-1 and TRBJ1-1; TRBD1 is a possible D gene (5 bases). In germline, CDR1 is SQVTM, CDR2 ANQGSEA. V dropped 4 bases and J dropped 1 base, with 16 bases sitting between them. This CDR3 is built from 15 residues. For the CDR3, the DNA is TGCAGCGTTGGGACCTATGGGGGATGGAACACTGAAGCTTTCTTT. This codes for CSVGTYGGWNTEAFF. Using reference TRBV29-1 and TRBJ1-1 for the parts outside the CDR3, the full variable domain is SAVISQKPSRDICQRGTSLTIQCQVDSQVTMMFWYRQQPGQSLTLIATANQGSEATYESGFVIDKFPISRPNLTFSTLTVSNMSPEDSSIYLCSVGTYGGWNTEAFFGQGTRLTVV.

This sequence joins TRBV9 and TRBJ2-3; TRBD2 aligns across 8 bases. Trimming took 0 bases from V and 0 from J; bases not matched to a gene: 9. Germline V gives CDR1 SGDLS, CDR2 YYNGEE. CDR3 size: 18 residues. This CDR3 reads CASSVGVAGISSTDTQYF. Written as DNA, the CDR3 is TGTGCCAGCAGCGTAGGAGTAGCGGGGATCTCTAGCACAGATACGCAGTATTTT.

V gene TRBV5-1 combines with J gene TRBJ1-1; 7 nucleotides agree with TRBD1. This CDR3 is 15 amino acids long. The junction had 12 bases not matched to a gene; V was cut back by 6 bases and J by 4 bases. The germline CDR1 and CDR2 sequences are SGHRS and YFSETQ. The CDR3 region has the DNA TGCGCCAGCATCGGGGGGACAGAAAGTTTCACTGAAGCTTTCTTT. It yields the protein CASIGGTESFTEAFF.

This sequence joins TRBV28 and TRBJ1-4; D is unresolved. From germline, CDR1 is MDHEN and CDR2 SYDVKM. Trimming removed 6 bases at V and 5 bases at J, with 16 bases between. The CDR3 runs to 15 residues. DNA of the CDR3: TGTGCCAGCAGCCTCCCGCTCGGGAGGAATGAAAAACTGTTTTTT. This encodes CASSLPLGRNEKLFF.

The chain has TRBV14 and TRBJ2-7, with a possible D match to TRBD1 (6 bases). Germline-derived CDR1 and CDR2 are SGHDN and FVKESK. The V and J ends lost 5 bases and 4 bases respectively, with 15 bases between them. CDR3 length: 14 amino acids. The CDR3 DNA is TGTGCCAGCAGCGTTCGGAACAGGGTGTACGAGCAGTACTTC. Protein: CASSVRNRVYEQYF.

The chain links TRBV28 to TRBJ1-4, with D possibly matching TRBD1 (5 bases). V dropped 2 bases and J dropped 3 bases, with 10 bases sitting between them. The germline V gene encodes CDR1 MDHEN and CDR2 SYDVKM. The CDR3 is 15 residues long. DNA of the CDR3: TGTGCCAGCAGTTTAGGGGGGGTTTCTAATGAAAAACTGTTTTTT. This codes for CASSLGGVSNEKLFF.

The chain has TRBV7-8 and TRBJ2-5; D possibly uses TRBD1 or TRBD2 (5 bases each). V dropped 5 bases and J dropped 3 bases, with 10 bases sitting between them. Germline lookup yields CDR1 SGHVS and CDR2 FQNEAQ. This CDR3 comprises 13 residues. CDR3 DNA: TGTGCCAGCAGCGTAGGGACGGAAGAGACCCAGTACTTC. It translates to CASSVGTEETQYF.

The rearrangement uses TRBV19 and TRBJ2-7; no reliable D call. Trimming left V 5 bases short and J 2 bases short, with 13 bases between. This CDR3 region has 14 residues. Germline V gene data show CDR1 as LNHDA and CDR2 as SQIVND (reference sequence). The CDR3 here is CASSYQVNTYEQYF. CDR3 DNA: TGTGCCAGTAGTTATCAGGTTAATACCTACGAGCAGTACTTC.

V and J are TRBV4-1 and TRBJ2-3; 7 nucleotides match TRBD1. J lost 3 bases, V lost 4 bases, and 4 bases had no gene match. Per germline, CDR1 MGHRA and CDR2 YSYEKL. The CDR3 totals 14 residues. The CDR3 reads CASSLRQGTDTQYF. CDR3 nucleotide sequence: TGCGCCAGCAGCCTAAGACAGGGAACAGATACGCAGTATTTT.

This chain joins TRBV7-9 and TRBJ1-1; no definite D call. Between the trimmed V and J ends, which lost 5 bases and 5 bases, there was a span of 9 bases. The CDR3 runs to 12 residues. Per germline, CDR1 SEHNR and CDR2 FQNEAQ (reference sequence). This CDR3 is CASSLLETEAFF. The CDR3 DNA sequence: TGTGCCAGCAGCCTCCTAGAGACTGAAGCTTTCTTT.

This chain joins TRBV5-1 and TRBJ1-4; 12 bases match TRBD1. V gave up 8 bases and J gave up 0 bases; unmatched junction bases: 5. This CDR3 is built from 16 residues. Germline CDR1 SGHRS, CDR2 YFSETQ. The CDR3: CASGTGGDPTNEKLFF. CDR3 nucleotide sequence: TGCGCCAGTGGGACAGGGGGCGATCCAACTAATGAAAAACTGTTTTTT.

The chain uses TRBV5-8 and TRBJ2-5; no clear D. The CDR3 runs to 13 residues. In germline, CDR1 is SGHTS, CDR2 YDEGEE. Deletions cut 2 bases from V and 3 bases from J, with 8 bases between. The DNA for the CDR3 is TGTGCCAGCAGCTTAGGACCCGAAGAGACCCAGTACTTC. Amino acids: CASSLGPEETQYF.